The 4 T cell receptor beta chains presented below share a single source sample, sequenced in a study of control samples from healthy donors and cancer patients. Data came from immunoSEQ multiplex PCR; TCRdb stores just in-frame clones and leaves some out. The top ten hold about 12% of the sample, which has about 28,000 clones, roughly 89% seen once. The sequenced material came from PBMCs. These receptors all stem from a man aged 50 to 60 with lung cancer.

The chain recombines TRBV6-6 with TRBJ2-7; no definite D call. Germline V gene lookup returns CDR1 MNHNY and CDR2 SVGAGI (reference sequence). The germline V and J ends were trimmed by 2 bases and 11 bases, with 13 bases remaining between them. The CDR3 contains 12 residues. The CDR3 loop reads CASSYDLGEEYF. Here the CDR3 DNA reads TGTGCCAGCAGTTACGATCTAGGAGAGGAGTACTTC.

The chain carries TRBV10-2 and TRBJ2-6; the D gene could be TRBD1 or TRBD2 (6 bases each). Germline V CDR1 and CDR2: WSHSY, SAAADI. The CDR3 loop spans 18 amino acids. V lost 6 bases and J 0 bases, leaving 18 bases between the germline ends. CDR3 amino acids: CASSPYGGRTSGANVLTF. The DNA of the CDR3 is TGCGCCAGCAGCCCCTACGGGGGCCGTACCTCTGGGGCCAACGTCCTGACTTTC.

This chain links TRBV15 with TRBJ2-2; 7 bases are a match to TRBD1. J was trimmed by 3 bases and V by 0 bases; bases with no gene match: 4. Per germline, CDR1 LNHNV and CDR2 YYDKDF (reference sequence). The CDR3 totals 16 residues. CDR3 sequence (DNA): TGTGCCACCAGCAGAGATCTAGGGACAGACACCGGGGAGCTGTTTTTT. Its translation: CATSRDLGTDTGELFF.

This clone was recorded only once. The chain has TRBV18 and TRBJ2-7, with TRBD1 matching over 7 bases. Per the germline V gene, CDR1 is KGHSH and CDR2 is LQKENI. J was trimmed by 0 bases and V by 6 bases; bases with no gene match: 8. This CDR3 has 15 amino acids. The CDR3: CASSYQGVSSYEQYF. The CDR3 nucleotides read TGTGCCAGCTCCTATCAGGGGGTGAGCTCCTACGAGCAGTACTTC.